Listed below are T cell receptor beta chains from one sample, sequenced in a study of control samples from healthy donors and cancer patients. TCRdb's table, derived via immunoSEQ multiplex PCR, lists solely in-frame clones and lacks some. The sample has approximately 66,000 clones; around 89% are singletons. Sequencing was done on a sample of PBMCs. The receptor set was obtained from a man aged 60 to 75 with colorectal cancer. Both conserved end residues are part of each CDR3. Fields, in order: D gene, clone size, J gene, V gene, CDR3 protein, CDR3 DNA. The D gene is left open where the match is weak. Size values are once, few and many counts, or a class for expanded clones, and some rows have none.

d_gene: .
abundance: .
j_gene: TRBJ2-5
v_gene: TRBV13
CDR3aa: CASSLYSVGETQYF
CDR3nt: TGTGCCAGCAGCCTGTACAGCGTAGGAGAGACCCAGTACTTC

d_gene: TRBD2
abundance: .
j_gene: TRBJ2-3
v_gene: TRBV9
CDR3aa: CASSVTSGGDTQYF
CDR3nt: TGTGCCAGCAGCGTCACTAGCGGGGGAGATACGCAGTATTTT

d_gene: .
abundance: .
j_gene: TRBJ1-2
v_gene: TRBV19
CDR3aa: CASIDRQKGYGYTF
CDR3nt: TGTGCCAGTATTGACAGACAAAAGGGCTATGGCTACACCTTC

d_gene: .
abundance: few
j_gene: TRBJ1-5
v_gene: TRBV18
CDR3aa: CASSGEYSNQPQHF
CDR3nt: TGTGCCAGCTCAGGGGAGTATAGCAATCAGCCCCAGCATTTT

d_gene: .
abundance: .
j_gene: TRBJ1-4
v_gene: TRBV2
CDR3aa: CASRSSSLKSATNEKLFF
CDR3nt: TGTGCCAGCAGGAGTTCCTCACTGAAATCCGCAACTAATGAAAAACTGTTTTTT

d_gene: .
abundance: .
j_gene: TRBJ1-1
v_gene: TRBV2
CDR3aa: CASSYSRDTEAFF
CDR3nt: TGTGCCAGCAGTTACAGTAGAGACACTGAAGCTTTCTTT

d_gene: TRBD2
abundance: .
j_gene: TRBJ2-4
v_gene: TRBV18
CDR3aa: CASSPFSGGSGDIQYF
CDR3nt: TGTGCCAGCTCACCGTTCAGCGGGGGGAGCGGGGACATTCAGTACTTC

d_gene: .
abundance: .
j_gene: TRBJ2-6
v_gene: TRBV28
CDR3aa: CASSRGKLPTGANVLTF
CDR3nt: TGTGCCAGCAGTCGGGGGAAACTTCCGACTGGGGCCAACGTCCTGACTTTC

d_gene: .
abundance: .
j_gene: TRBJ2-1
v_gene: TRBV7-9
CDR3aa: CASSLTTGTDEQFF
CDR3nt: TGTGCCAGCAGCTTAACTACGGGAACGGATGAGCAGTTCTTC

d_gene: .
abundance: .
j_gene: TRBJ2-3
v_gene: TRBV14
CDR3aa: CASSPTRGYTDTQYF
CDR3nt: TGTGCCAGCAGCCCCACTCGGGGGTACACAGATACGCAGTATTTT

d_gene: .
abundance: .
j_gene: TRBJ1-1
v_gene: TRBV9
CDR3aa: CASSLFGTVNTEAFF
CDR3nt: TGTGCCAGCAGCTTATTTGGTACAGTGAACACTGAAGCTTTCTTT

d_gene: TRBD2
abundance: .
j_gene: TRBJ2-3
v_gene: TRBV5-3
CDR3aa: CARSLGLAGDTQYF
CDR3nt: TGTGCCAGAAGCTTGGGACTAGCAGGGGATACGCAGTATTTT

d_gene: TRBD2
abundance: .
j_gene: TRBJ2-7
v_gene: TRBV5-1
CDR3aa: CASSLAGGAVFYEQYF
CDR3nt: TGCGCCAGCAGCTTGGCGGGGGGGGCCGTTTTCTACGAGCAGTACTTC

d_gene: .
abundance: .
j_gene: TRBJ1-1
v_gene: TRBV15
CDR3aa: CATSRDPVAEAFF
CDR3nt: TGTGCCACCAGCAGAGACCCGGTTGCTGAAGCTTTCTTT

d_gene: .
abundance: .
j_gene: TRBJ2-7
v_gene: TRBV15
CDR3aa: CATSREIGEQYF
CDR3nt: TGTGCCACCAGCAGAGAAATCGGCGAGCAGTACTTC

d_gene: .
abundance: .
j_gene: TRBJ1-2
v_gene: TRBV15
CDR3aa: CATSRDGRAPNYGYTF
CDR3nt: TGTGCCACCAGCAGAGACGGACGGGCACCCAACTATGGCTACACCTTC

d_gene: .
abundance: .
j_gene: TRBJ2-1
v_gene: TRBV4-2
CDR3aa: CASSQEAPPNEQFF
CDR3nt: TGTGCCAGCAGCCAAGAAGCTCCTCCTAATGAGCAGTTCTTC

d_gene: TRBD1
abundance: .
j_gene: TRBJ2-5
v_gene: TRBV3-1/TRBV3-2
CDR3aa: CASSHDRGETQYF
CDR3nt: TGTGCCAGCAGCCACGACAGGGGGGAGACCCAGTACTTC

d_gene: TRBD1
abundance: .
j_gene: TRBJ2-1
v_gene: TRBV4-1
CDR3aa: CASSQDPDRGTAIVQFF
CDR3nt: TGCGCCAGCAGCCAAGATCCGGACAGGGGGACCGCAATAGTGCAGTTCTTC

d_gene: .
abundance: .
j_gene: TRBJ1-6
v_gene: TRBV4-3
CDR3aa: CASSQERAYNSPLHF
CDR3nt: TGCGCCAGCAGCCAAGAACGCGCCTATAATTCACCCCTCCACTTT

d_gene: .
abundance: .
j_gene: TRBJ1-4
v_gene: TRBV27
CDR3aa: CASSPTRRFEKLFF
CDR3nt: TGTGCCAGCAGTCCCACGCGGAGGTTCGAAAAACTGTTTTTT

d_gene: .
abundance: .
j_gene: TRBJ2-3
v_gene: TRBV6-5
CDR3aa: CACGWGATDTQYF
CDR3nt: TGTGCCTGCGGTTGGGGGGCCACAGATACGCAGTATTTT

d_gene: TRBD2
abundance: .
j_gene: TRBJ2-1
v_gene: TRBV5-1
CDR3aa: CASAGRVGSYNEQFF
CDR3nt: TGCGCCAGCGCCGGGAGGGTTGGGTCCTACAATGAGCAGTTCTTC